There are a few counts of the clone carrying this T cell receptor beta chain. TCRdb passed the 5' RACE reads through MiXCR, listing each CDR3 protein once. The sample includes 1.5 million to 2 million distinct CDR3 sequences, roughly 35% of them seen just once. The CDR3 loop spans 13 amino acids. CDR1 and CDR2 from the germline V gene are SQVTM and ANQGSEA. The V gene lost 4 bases and the J gene lost 1 base, with 10 bases spanning the gap. These data are taken from a study of identical twins. Among all donors, each was a healthy Caucasian. V usage is TRBV29-1 and J usage is TRBJ1-1; D might be TRBD1 (5 bases). The sample was cord blood. This receptor was identified in a newborn girl in good health. In DNA form, the CDR3 reads TGCAGCGTTGGAAGAGGGACGAACACTGAAGCTTTCTTT. This gives the protein CSVGRGTNTEAFF.